This entry lists 21 T cell receptor beta chains sequenced from one sample in a study of graft-versus-host responses after intestinal transplantation (dated by TCRdb to the early 2020s). The antigens these receptors bind are not known. Library generation was performed with the immunoSEQ multiplex PCR assay. In TCRdb, the immuneACCESS table is reduced to in-frame sequences with V and J assigned. These tables do not hold every clone; where another copy was compared, an unresolved V gene accounts for under half, and the others remain unexplained. The sample table records 110,000 to 150,000 clones; about nine tenths of these occur just once. The ten largest clonotypes hold approximately 0.2% of the sample. What the time point label conveys for this sample: cells obtained before transplantation from donor or recipient. Sequenced here: unstimulated CD4+ T cells sorted from spleen or lymph node cells, sampled before intestinal transplant. These receptors came from a human donor who received an intestinal transplant.

The CDR3: CASKEGRGYSNQPQHF. The CDR3 DNA is TGTGCCAGCAAGGAGGGGAGGGGGTATAGCAATCAGCCCCAGCATTTT. The chain links TRBV27 to TRBJ1-5; a weak D match, TRBD1 (6 bases). Trimming took 7 bases from V and 0 from J, leaving 16 bases between them. This CDR3 is built from 16 residues. The germline V gene has CDR1 MNHEY and CDR2 SMNVEV (reference sequence).

V usage is TRBV28 and J usage is TRBJ1-5; D gene unclear. CDR1 MDHEN and CDR2 SYDVKM come from the germline V gene. The V end was cut by 1 base, the J end by 7 bases, with 8 bases between. The CDR3 is 13 residues long. The CDR3 DNA is TGTGCCAGCAGTTTATTTTCTCAGCAGCCCCAGCATTTT. It codes for CASSLFSQQPQHF.

The chain couples TRBV6-5 to TRBJ1-3, with 8 bases identical to TRBD1. Losses at the gene ends were 7 bases for V and 6 bases for J; bases not matched to a gene: 5. This CDR3 region has 13 residues. In germline, CDR1 is MNHEY, CDR2 SVGAGI. CDR3 sequence: CASTGQGSNTIYF. The DNA for the CDR3 is TGTGCCAGCACTGGACAGGGCTCAAACACCATATATTTT.

This chain joins TRBV27 and TRBJ1-5; 7 bases map to TRBD1. This CDR3 is built from 11 residues. Germline V gene sequence: CDR1 MNHEY, CDR2 SMNVEV (reference sequence). Losses at the gene ends were 4 bases for V and 11 bases for J; bases not matched to a gene: 2. The CDR3 sequence: CASSSGQAQHF. The CDR3 DNA sequence: TGTGCCAGCAGTTCCGGACAGGCCCAGCATTTT.

The rearrangement joins TRBV27 to TRBJ1-5; no firm D call. The V gene lost 2 bases and the J gene lost 3 bases, with 11 bases spanning the gap. This CDR3 is 15 amino acids long. CDR1 is MNHEY, CDR2 SMNVEV, per germline (reference sequence). CDR3 sequence: CASSLLSGNNQPQHF. The CDR3 DNA is TGTGCCAGCAGTTTACTATCTGGGAACAATCAGCCCCAGCATTTT.

This chain links TRBV6-4 with TRBJ1-5; unclear D gene. Trimming took 11 bases from V and 1 from J, leaving 18 bases between them. This CDR3 region has 15 residues. Per germline, CDR1 MRHNA and CDR2 SNTAGT. The CDR3 nucleotides read TGTGCCCGCGGCCGGTGCCAGAGGAGCAATCAGCCCCAGCATTTT. This translates into CARGRCQRSNQPQHF.

The chain is built from TRBV2 and TRBJ2-7, with 8 bases that match TRBD1. Trimming cost V 4 bases and J 3 bases; bases outside gene matches: 5. CDR3 size: 14 residues. Germline assignment: CDR1 SNHLY and CDR2 FYNNEI. CDR3 DNA sequence: TGTGCCAGCAGTGGCCCTACAGGGGGCTACGAGCAGTACTTC. It codes for CASSGPTGGYEQYF.

This sequence joins TRBV7-9 and TRBJ2-7; TRBD2 aligns across 12 bases. V gave up 0 bases and J gave up 2 bases; unmatched junction bases: 5. The CDR3 extends over 17 amino acids. Germline V gives CDR1 SEHNR, CDR2 FQNEAQ (reference sequence). In DNA form, the CDR3 reads TGTGCCAGCAGCTTAGCGCTAGCGGGAGGGCGGGCCTACGAGCAGTACTTC. Its protein is CASSLALAGGRAYEQYF.

The genes are TRBV5-4 and TRBJ1-1; no reliable D call. CDR3 length equals 14 residues. The germline V gene has CDR1 SGHNT and CDR2 YYREEE (reference sequence). Trimming took off 2 bases at V and 0 bases at J, with 8 bases between the two ends. CDR3 amino acids: CASSFEVMNTEAFF. The CDR3, as DNA: TGTGCCAGCAGCTTCGAGGTCATGAACACTGAAGCTTTCTTT. Full variable domain (missing parts from reference TRBV5-4 and TRBJ1-1): ETGVTQSPTHLIKTRGQQVTLRCSSQSGHNTVSWYQQALGQGPQFIFQYYREEENGRGNFPPRFSGLQFPNYSSELNVNALELDDSALYLCASSFEVMNTEAFFGQGTRLTVV.

This chain links TRBV18 with TRBJ1-5; a weak D match, TRBD1 (5 bases). Germline V gives CDR1 KGHSH, CDR2 LQKENI. Trimming took 2 bases from V and 12 from J, leaving 11 bases between them. The CDR3 length is 12 residues. CDR3 sequence reads: CASSPAQGRQHF. The CDR3 DNA sequence: TGTGCCAGCTCACCAGCCCAGGGCCGCCAGCATTTT. Using reference TRBV18 and TRBJ1-5 for the parts outside the CDR3, the full variable domain is NAGVMQNPRHLVRRRGQEARLRCSPMKGHSHVYWYRQLPEEGLKFMVYLQKENIIDESGMPKERFSAEFPKEGPSILRIQQVVRGDSAAYFCASSPAQGRQHFGDGTRLSIL.

The genes are TRBV27 and TRBJ1-2; D ambiguous. Trimming stripped 0 bases from V and 2 bases from J, with 7 bases between. The germline V gene encodes CDR1 MNHEY and CDR2 SMNVEV (reference sequence). CDR3 length equals 14 residues. In DNA form, the CDR3 reads TGTGCCAGCAGTTTATCGTGGAGCAACTATGGCTACACCTTC. As protein: CASSLSWSNYGYTF.

The chain uses TRBV5-4 and TRBJ2-5; D is ambiguous. The V and J ends lost 4 bases and 2 bases respectively, with 9 bases between them. Germline CDR1 and CDR2: SGHNT and YYREEE (reference sequence). The CDR3 length is 13 residues. The CDR3 DNA reads as TGTGCCAGCAGCGGCGCATTTCAAGAGACCCAGTACTTC. Its translation: CASSGAFQETQYF.

The gene calls are TRBV11-2 and TRBJ1-4; no clear D. The CDR3 consists of 17 residues. V lost 4 bases and J 0 bases, leaving 15 bases between the germline ends. Germline V gene sequence: CDR1 SGHAT, CDR2 FQNNGV. CDR3 sequence (DNA): TGTGCCAGCAGCTCCCGGGTAGACCTCACAACTAATGAAAAACTGTTTTTT. Protein product: CASSSRVDLTTNEKLFF.

In DNA, the CDR3 is TGTGCCAGCAGCTTTAGGACGCCAAGCACAGATACGCAGTATTTT. Protein: CASSFRTPSTDTQYF. The chain links TRBV7-9 to TRBJ2-3; no clear D. V lost 3 bases, J lost 0 bases, and 10 bases lay in between. The CDR3 contains 15 residues. Germline V CDR1 and CDR2: SEHNR, FQNEAQ (reference sequence).

The chain employs TRBV6-4 and TRBJ2-2, with 13 bases aligning to TRBD2. There are 15 residues in the CDR3. V gave up 8 bases and J gave up 5 bases; unmatched junction bases: 5. Germline CDR1 is MRHNA and CDR2 is SNTAGT. The DNA of the CDR3 is TGTGCCAGCGCATTACTAGCGGGAGGGACCGGGGAGCTGTTTTTT. This sequence encodes CASALLAGGTGELFF.

The genes are TRBV4-3 and TRBJ2-7; a possible D gene is TRBD2 (5 bases). The germline V and J ends were trimmed by 1 base and 2 bases, with 15 bases remaining between them. There are 16 residues in the CDR3. Germline V CDR1 and CDR2: LGHNA, YSLEER. The CDR3, as DNA: TGCGCCAGCAGCCAAGTAATTAGCGCACTCACCTACGAGCAGTACTTC. Translating it yields CASSQVISALTYEQYF.

V gene TRBV9 combines with J gene TRBJ2-1, with 7 positions matching TRBD2. Per the germline V gene, CDR1 is SGDLS and CDR2 is YYNGEE. This CDR3 spans 15 amino acids. The V segment lost 4 bases and the J segment 3 bases; nucleotides outside the gene matches: 7. The chain's CDR3 is CASSPNLAVYNEQFF. The CDR3, as DNA: TGTGCCAGCAGCCCCAACCTAGCGGTCTACAATGAGCAGTTCTTC.

Here the CDR3 reads CASSVRETQYF. DNA for the CDR3: TGTGCCAGCAGTGTCAGGGAGACCCAGTACTTC. This rearrangement joins TRBV28 to TRBJ2-5, with D unresolved. This CDR3 is built from 11 residues. Germline lookup yields CDR1 MDHEN and CDR2 SYDVKM. V gave up 5 bases and J gave up 5 bases, with 6 bases separating them. Looking up the rest from reference TRBV28 and TRBJ2-5 gives the full variable domain: DVKVTQSSRYLVKRTGEKVFLECVQDMDHENMFWYRQDPGLGLRLIYFSYDVKMKEKGDIPEGYSVSREKKERFSLILESASTNQTSMYLCASSVRETQYFGPGTRLLVL.

This chain links TRBV30 with TRBJ1-2; TRBD1 might be the D (5 bases). Trimming cost V 5 bases and J 7 bases, with 14 bases left between them. Per germline, CDR1 GTSNPN and CDR2 SVGIG (reference sequence). The CDR3 spans 12 residues. CDR3 residues: CAWVGAPTGYTF. The CDR3 DNA is TGTGCCTGGGTAGGGGCCCCCACTGGCTACACCTTC. The whole variable domain, remainder taken from reference TRBV30 and TRBJ1-2, is SQTIHQWPATLVQPVGSPLSLECTVEGTSNPNLYWYRQAAGRGLQLLFYSVGIGQISSEVPQNLSASRPQDRQFILSSKKLLLSDSGFYLCAWVGAPTGYTFGSGTRLTVV.

The V and J genes are TRBV15 and TRBJ1-5; possible D gene TRBD1, 6 bases. The CDR3 runs 14 residues. Looked up from germline, CDR1 is LNHNV and CDR2 is YYDKDF (reference sequence). Trimming removed 5 bases at V and 7 bases at J, with 15 bases between. The CDR3, as DNA: TGTGCCACCAGCGCGGACAGAAGAACCCAGCCCCAGCATTTT. This encodes CATSADRRTQPQHF.

CDR3 region: CASSLGGEETQYF. In DNA form, the CDR3 reads TGTGCCAGCAGTTTAGGGGGGGAAGAGACCCAGTACTTC. J is TRBJ2-5 and V is TRBV28; the match to TRBD2 covers 7 bases. The length of the CDR3 is 13 residues. Germline loops: CDR1 MDHEN, CDR2 SYDVKM. Germline trimming cut 2 bases from V and 3 bases from J; bases unmatched to any gene: 0.